Listed here is a single TCR beta chain. These data are taken from a study of shared clonotypes between healthy human individuals. The authors' processing: ImmunoSEQ sequences covered only the junction and lacked quality scores; filtering therefore differed. The protocol was immunoSEQ multiplex PCR, while the TCRdb copy is restricted to in-frame clones and leaves out a portion. Clone size and the V and J calls come from that table; the DNA yielded D and trimming. The repertoire consists of roughly 2.2 million clones, with approximately 95% occurring once and the leading ten covering 0.3% to 0.4%. Trimming cost V 2 bases and J 2 bases, with 10 bases left between them. The germline V gene has CDR1 MGHRA and CDR2 YSYEKL. This CDR3 has 14 amino acids.

This chain connects TRBV4-1 to TRBJ2-7, with TRBD1 as a possible D gene (5 bases). The sequence was collected from a man aged 18 to 30 in good health. Some clones in this sample may be carry-over from other donors' samples. The specimen was naive CD4+ T cells from PBMCs. Stated subset: CD45RA+ positively selected. Written as DNA, the CDR3 is TGCGCCAGCAGCCAAACAGGACGGCCCTACGAGCAGTACTTC. The encoded protein is CASSQTGRPYEQYF.